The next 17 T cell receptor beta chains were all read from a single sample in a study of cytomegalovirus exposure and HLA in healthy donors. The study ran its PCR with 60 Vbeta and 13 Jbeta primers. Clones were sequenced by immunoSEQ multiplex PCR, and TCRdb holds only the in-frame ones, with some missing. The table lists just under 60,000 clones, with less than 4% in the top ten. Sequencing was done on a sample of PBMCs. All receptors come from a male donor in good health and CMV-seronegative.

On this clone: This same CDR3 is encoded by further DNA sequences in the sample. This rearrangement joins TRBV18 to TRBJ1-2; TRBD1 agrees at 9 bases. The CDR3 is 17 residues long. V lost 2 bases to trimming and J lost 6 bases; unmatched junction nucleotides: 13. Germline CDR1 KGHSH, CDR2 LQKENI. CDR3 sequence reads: CASSPYRGRGINHGYTF. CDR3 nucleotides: TGTGCCAGCTCACCATACAGGGGGCGCGGTATCAACCATGGCTACACCTTC.

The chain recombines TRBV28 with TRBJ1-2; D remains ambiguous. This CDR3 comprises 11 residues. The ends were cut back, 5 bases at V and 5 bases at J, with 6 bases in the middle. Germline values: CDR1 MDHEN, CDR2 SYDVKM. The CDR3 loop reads CASSGMYGYTF. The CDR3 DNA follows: TGTGCCAGCAGTGGCATGTATGGCTACACCTTC.

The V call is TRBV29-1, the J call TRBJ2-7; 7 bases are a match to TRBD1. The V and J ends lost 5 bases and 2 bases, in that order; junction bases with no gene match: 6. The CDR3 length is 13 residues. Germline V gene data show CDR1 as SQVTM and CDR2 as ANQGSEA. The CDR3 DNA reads TGCAGCGTTAGGGTTCAGGGGGCCTACGAGCAGTACTTC. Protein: CSVRVQGAYEQYF.

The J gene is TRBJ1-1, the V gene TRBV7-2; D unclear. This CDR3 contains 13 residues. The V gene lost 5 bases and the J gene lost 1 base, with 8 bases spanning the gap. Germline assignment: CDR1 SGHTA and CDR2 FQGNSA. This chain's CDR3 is CASSAHWNTEAFF. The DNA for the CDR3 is TGTGCCAGCAGCGCACATTGGAACACTGAAGCTTTCTTT. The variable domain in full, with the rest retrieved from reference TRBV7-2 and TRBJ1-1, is GAGVSQSPSNKVTEKGKDVELRCDPISGHTALYWYRQSLGQGLEFLIYFQGNSAPDKSGLPSDRFSAERTGGSVSTLTIQRTQQEDSAVYLCASSAHWNTEAFFGQGTRLTVV.

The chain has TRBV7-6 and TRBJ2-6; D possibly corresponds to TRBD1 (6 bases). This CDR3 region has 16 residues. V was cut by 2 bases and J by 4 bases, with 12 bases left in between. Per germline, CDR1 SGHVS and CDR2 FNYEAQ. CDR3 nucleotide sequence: TGTGCCAGCAGCTTATCCAGGGGTTACGGGGCCAACGTCCTGACTTTC. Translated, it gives CASSLSRGYGANVLTF.

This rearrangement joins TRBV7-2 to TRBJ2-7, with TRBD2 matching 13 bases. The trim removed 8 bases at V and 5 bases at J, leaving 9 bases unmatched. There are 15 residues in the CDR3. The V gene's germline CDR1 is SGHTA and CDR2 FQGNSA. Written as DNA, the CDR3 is TGTGCCAGCGGACTAGCGGGAGTGGCGAGGCACGAGCAGTACTTC. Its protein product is CASGLAGVARHEQYF.

CDR3 protein: CASSLGINGLAETTDTQYF. In DNA, the CDR3 is TGTGCCAGCAGCTTAGGCATCAATGGACTAGCGGAGACCACAGATACGCAGTATTTT. The chain combines TRBV13 with TRBJ2-3, with 10 bases fitting TRBD2. There are 19 residues in the CDR3. The germline V gene encodes CDR1 PRHDT and CDR2 FYEKMQ (reference sequence). The J segment lost 2 bases and the V segment lost 0 bases, leaving 11 bases of the junction unmatched.

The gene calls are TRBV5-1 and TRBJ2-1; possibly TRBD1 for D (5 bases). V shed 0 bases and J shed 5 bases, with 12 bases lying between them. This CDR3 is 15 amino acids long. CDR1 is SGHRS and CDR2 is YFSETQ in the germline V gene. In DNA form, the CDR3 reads TGCGCCAGCAGCTTGGGGAAGGGGCCGGACAATGAGCAGTTCTTC. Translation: CASSLGKGPDNEQFF.

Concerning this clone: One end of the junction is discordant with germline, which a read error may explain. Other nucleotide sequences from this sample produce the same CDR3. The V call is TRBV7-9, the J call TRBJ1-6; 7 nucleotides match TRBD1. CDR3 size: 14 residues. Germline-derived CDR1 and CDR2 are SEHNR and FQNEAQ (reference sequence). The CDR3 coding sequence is TGTGCCAGCAGCTTAGAAGGGGGCAGCTCACCCCTACACTTT. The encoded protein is CASSLEGGSSPLHF.

The CDR3 sequence is CASSNRQGGSYEQYF. Here the CDR3 DNA reads TGTGCCAGCAGTAACCGACAGGGAGGCTCCTACGAGCAGTACTTC. This chain links TRBV6-1 with TRBJ2-7, with a weak D call TRBD1 (7 bases). Looked up from germline, CDR1 is MNHNS and CDR2 is SASEGT. This CDR3 comprises 15 residues. The germline V and J ends were trimmed by 5 bases and 0 bases, with 14 bases remaining between them.

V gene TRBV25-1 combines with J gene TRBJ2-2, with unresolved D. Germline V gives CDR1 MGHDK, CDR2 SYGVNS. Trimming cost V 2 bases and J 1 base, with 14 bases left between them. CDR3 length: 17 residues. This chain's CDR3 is CASSEADHSGNTGELFF. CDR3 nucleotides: TGTGCCAGCAGTGAAGCAGATCACAGTGGGAACACCGGGGAGCTGTTTTTT.

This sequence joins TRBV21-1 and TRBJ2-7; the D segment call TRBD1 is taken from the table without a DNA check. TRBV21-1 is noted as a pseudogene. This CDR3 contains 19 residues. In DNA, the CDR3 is TGTGCCAGCAGCAAACCTCCAATAGTTCCGGGACAGGGTAGTTGGGAGCAGTACTTC. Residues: CASSKPPIVPGQGSWEQYF.

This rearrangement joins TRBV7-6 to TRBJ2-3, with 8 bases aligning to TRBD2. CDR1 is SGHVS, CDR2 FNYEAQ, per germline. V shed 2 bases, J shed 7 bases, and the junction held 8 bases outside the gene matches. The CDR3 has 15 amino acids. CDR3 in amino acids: CASSLSGLVGHTQYF. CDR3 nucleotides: TGTGCCAGCAGCTTATCGGGACTAGTGGGCCATACGCAGTATTTT.

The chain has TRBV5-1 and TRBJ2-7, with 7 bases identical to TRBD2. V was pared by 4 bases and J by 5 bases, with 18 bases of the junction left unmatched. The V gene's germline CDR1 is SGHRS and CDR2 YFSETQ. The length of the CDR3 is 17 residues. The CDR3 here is CASSGGTLFGGVDEQYF. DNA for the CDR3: TGCGCCAGCAGCGGGGGGACCTTGTTTGGGGGGGTCGACGAGCAGTACTTC. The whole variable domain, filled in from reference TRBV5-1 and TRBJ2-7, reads KAGVTQTPRYLIKTRGQQVTLSCSPISGHRSVSWYQQTPGQGLQFLFEYFSETQRNKGNFPGRFSGRQFSNSRSEMNVSTLELGDSALYLCASSGGTLFGGVDEQYFGPGTRLTVT.

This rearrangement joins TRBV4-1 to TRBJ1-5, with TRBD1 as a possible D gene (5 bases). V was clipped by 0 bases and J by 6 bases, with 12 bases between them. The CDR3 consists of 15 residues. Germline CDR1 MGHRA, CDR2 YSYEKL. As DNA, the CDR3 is TGCGCCAGCAGCCAAGAAGGCCACGGGGGTCAGCCCCAGCATTTT. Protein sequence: CASSQEGHGGQPQHF.

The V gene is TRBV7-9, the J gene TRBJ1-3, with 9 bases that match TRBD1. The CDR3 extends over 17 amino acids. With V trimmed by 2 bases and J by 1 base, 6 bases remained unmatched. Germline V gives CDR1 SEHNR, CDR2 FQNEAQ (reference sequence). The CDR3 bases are TGTGCCAGCAGCTTACTCGGGACAGGGAAGTCTGGAAACACCATATATTTT. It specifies CASSLLGTGKSGNTIYF.

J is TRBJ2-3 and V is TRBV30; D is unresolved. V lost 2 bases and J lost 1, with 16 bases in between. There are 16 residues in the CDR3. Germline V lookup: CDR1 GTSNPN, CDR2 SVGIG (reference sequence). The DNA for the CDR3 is TGTGCCTGGAGTCAAACCCAGGCTACTGGCACAGATACGCAGTATTTT. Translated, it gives CAWSQTQATGTDTQYF. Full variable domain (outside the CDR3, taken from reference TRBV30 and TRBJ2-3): SQTIHQWPATLVQPVGSPLSLECTVEGTSNPNLYWYRQAAGRGLQLLFYSVGIGQISSEVPQNLSASRPQDRQFILSSKKLLLSDSGFYLCAWSQTQATGTDTQYFGPGTRLTVL.